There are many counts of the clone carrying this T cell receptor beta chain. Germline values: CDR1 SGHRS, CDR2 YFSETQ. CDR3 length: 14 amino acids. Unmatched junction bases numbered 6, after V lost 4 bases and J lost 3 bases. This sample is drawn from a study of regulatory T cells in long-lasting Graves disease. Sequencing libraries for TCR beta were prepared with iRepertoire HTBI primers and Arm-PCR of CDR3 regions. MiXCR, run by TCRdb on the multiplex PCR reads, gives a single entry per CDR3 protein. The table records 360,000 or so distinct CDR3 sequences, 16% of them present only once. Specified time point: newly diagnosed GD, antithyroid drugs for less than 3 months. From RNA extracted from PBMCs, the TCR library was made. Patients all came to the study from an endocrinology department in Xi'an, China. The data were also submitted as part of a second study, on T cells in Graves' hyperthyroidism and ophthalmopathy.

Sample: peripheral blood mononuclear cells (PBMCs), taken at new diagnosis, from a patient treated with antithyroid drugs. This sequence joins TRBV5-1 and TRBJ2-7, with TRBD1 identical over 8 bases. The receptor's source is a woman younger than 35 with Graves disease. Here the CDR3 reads CASSTTGQGYEQYF. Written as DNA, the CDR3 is TGCGCCAGCAGCACGACAGGACAGGGCTACGAGCAGTACTTC.